Listed below are T cell receptor beta chains from one sample, sequenced in a study of T cells in Graves' hyperthyroidism and ophthalmopathy. TCRdb itself ran the multiplex PCR reads through MiXCR, one entry per CDR3 protein. This table has about 480,000 distinct CDR3 sequences, roughly a quarter appearing once. Sequencing was performed on blood. These TCRs come from a woman aged 30 to 39 with Graves' ophthalmopathy. CDR3s include the opening cysteine and the closing phenylalanine or tryptophan. Clone size is not always given. Where it is, it says once, few, many or a class for expanded clones.

j_call v_call clone_size cdr3_aa
TRBJ1-2 TRBV28 . CASSLVGGKSYTF
TRBJ1-5 TRBV5-1 . CASILNQPQHF
TRBJ1-6 TRBV30 . CAWNRAGDSPLHF
TRBJ1-2 TRBV6-2/TRBV6-3 few CASSRDRGTGYTF
TRBJ1-3 TRBV2 few CASSVGGAGNTIYF
TRBJ2-7 TRBV2 . CASIQATYEQYF
TRBJ2-5 TRBV20-1 many CSASLVAQETQYF
TRBJ2-7 TRBV6-2/TRBV6-3 few CASSYRDGAYEQYF
TRBJ1-3 TRBV9 . CASSVGSTGNTIYF
TRBJ2-7 TRBV7-8 . CASSLLGLAAITYEQYF
TRBJ2-7 TRBV4-2 many CASSQELRGPTGEQYF
TRBJ1-1 TRBV9 few CASNKGGGNTEAFF
TRBJ2-7 TRBV30 many CAWGTGYHEQYF
TRBJ2-2 TRBV7-8 many CASSLDGAGELFF
TRBJ2-4 TRBV20-1 . CRGQGGEENIQYF
TRBJ1-2 TRBV9 few CASSHDIYGYTF
TRBJ1-2 TRBV4-1 many CASSQEQNPIWGFNYGYTF
TRBJ1-1 TRBV7-9 many CASSLWPTDDTEAFF
TRBJ1-1 TRBV25-1 many CASSAWGGPEAFF
TRBJ2-5 TRBV6-2/TRBV6-3 many CASSYGPAGEQETQYF
TRBJ2-7 TRBV7-2 . CASSLAWDRRAYEQYF
TRBJ2-7 TRBV12-3/TRBV12-4 . CASSLNRGNEQYF
TRBJ2-2 TRBV12-3/TRBV12-4 many CASSFWTTNTGELFF
TRBJ1-2 TRBV12-3/TRBV12-4 . CASSEGYDYGYTF
TRBJ1-6 TRBV27 few CASQQGAAYSPLHF
TRBJ2-5 TRBV6-5 . CASSFPGAEETQYF
TRBJ1-2 TRBV12-3/TRBV12-4 . CASSPDGTARYGYTF
TRBJ1-1 TRBV29-1 many CSATEQRNTEAFF
TRBJ2-7 TRBV6-1 . CATSDRGYEQYF
TRBJ2-7 TRBV11-1 few CASSLFQGNYYEQYF
TRBJ2-1 TRBV12-3/TRBV12-4 many CASSLWTGGTPYNEQFF
TRBJ1-2 TRBV10-2 . CASSESTGSLYGYTF
TRBJ1-1 TRBV27 . CASSSAAGAMNTEAFF
TRBJ2-2 TRBV11-1 many CASSLAHRTGEGGELFF
TRBJ2-7 TRBV6-5 many CASSSRDAEQYF
TRBJ1-2 TRBV4-1 . CASSHRGQGAYGYTF
TRBJ1-3 TRBV6-5 many CASAGTRAPGNTIYF
TRBJ2-5 TRBV6-1 many CASRSGGQETQYF
TRBJ2-5 TRBV6-1 once CASELPGQTETQYF
TRBJ2-7 TRBV5-6 . CASSLDREWHEQYF
TRBJ2-4 TRBV2 . CASSWGQWILYF
TRBJ1-3 TRBV6-2/TRBV6-3 . CASRRDNSGNTIYF
TRBJ1-2 TRBV18 many CASSPAPPGENYGYTF
TRBJ1-2 TRBV6-5 . CASSYRATGYYGYTF
TRBJ2-2 TRBV6-5 . CASSFTSLGGELFF
TRBJ1-2 TRBV6-1 many CASSPQGTDYGYTF
TRBJ2-2 TRBV18 many CASSLSTGTGELFF
TRBJ2-5 TRBV20-1 . CSVPRGQETQYF
TRBJ2-7 TRBV12-3/TRBV12-4 . CASSFDLRGAYEQYF
TRBJ2-7 TRBV6-1 . CAILSTGFDEQYF
TRBJ1-1 TRBV6-1 many CASRLGPWGPTEAFF
TRBJ2-7 TRBV27 . CASSPARDRTYSHEQYF
TRBJ2-4 TRBV6-2/TRBV6-3 many CASSYSIWGLAKNIQYF